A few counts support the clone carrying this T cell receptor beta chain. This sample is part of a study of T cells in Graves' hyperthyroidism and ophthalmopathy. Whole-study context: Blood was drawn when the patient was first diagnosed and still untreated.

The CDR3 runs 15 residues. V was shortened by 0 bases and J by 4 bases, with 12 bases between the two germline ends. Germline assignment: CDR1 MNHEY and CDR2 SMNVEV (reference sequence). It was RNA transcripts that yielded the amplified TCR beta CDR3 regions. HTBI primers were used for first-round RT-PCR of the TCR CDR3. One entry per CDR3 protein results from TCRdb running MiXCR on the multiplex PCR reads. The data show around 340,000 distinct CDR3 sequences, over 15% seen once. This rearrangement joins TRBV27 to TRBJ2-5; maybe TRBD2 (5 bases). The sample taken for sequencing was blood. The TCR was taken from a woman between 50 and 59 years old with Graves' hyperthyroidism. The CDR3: CASSLSRQSGETQYF. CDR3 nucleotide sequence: TGTGCCAGCAGTTTATCTCGACAAAGCGGAGAGACCCAGTACTTC.